This passage covers 2 T cell receptor beta chains from one sample sequenced in a study of tumor-infiltrating lymphocytes in primary liver carcinoma. TCR beta cDNA was reverse-transcribed from about 550 ng of total RNA. The reaction used a constant-region primer and ProtoScript II reverse transcriptase. Three nested multiplex PCR rounds of slightly modified ARM-PCR generated TCR beta libraries. The first two PCR rounds used TRBV1-TRBV30 primers with a Cbeta primer, approximately 10 cycles each. TCRdb re-analysed the multiplex PCR reads in MiXCR, keeping a single row per CDR3 protein. The table records approximately 330,000 distinct CDR3 sequences, about 65% of them present only once. RNA was extracted from whole blood without cell sorting, alongside germline DNA. Specimen: peripheral blood. The receptors come from a man in his forties with primary liver carcinoma and hepatitis B virus infection.

About this clonotype itself: This may arise from a read error, as a much more abundant clone is one base away. The rearrangement links TRBV10-3 to TRBJ2-7; maybe TRBD1 (6 bases). Germline V gene lookup returns CDR1 ENHRY and CDR2 SYGVKD. This CDR3 has 13 amino acids. The CDR3 DNA reads TGTGTCGCCAGGGGTGGCTTCCCGGAGGAGCAGTACTTC. This translates into CVARGGFPEEQYF.

This clonotype was seen at least ten times. The genes are TRBV29-1 and TRBJ2-3; 8 bases agree with TRBD2. Germline assignment: CDR1 SQVTM and CDR2 ANQGSEA. J gave up 0 bases and V 4 bases, and 12 bases lay outside the gene matches. This CDR3 contains 17 residues. The DNA of the CDR3 is TGCAGCGTTGCGCTGATTTCTAGCGGGCCAAGCACAGATACGCAGTATTTT. Translating it yields CSVALISSGPSTDTQYF.